This record concerns one T cell receptor (beta chain) sequence. Sequenced by immunoSEQ multiplex PCR; TCRdb stores in-frame clones only, minus some. The sample has more than 100,000 clones, roughly 89% seen once. These data originate in a study of control samples from healthy donors and cancer patients. The germline V and J ends were trimmed by 3 bases and 6 bases, with 17 bases remaining between them. Germline V gene sequence: CDR1 DFQATT, CDR2 SNEGSKA (reference sequence). The CDR3 contains 14 residues. J is TRBJ1-2 and V is TRBV20-1; D possibly corresponds to TRBD1 (6 bases). The sequenced material came from PBMCs. This sequence originates from a man aged 60 to 75 with lung cancer. As DNA, the CDR3 is TGCAGTGCTAGTGGTACACAGGGAGCCCATGGCTACACCTTC. Its translation: CSASGTQGAHGYTF.